This T cell receptor (beta chain) was found in a study of early T cells in non-severe SARS-CoV-2 infection. Attachment of unique molecular identifiers was made to individual cDNA molecules. TCRdb redid the calling of the 5' RACE reads with MiXCR, one entry per CDR3 protein. Of about 64,000 distinct CDR3 sequences listed, 10% to 12% are singletons. This CDR3 spans 14 amino acids. The ends were cut back, 3 bases at V and 7 bases at J, with 13 bases in the middle. Germline CDR1 SGHTA, CDR2 FQGTGA. The TCR originated in an adult who was a healthcare worker with PCR-confirmed SARS-CoV-2 infection or an uninfected control (not recorded which). The source material was whole blood, sampled at baseline. The chain is built from TRBV7-3 and TRBJ2-4; D gene ambiguous. The CDR3 nucleotides read TGTGCCAGCAGCTTGGATGGCGCTTCGAACATTCAGTACTTC. It codes for CASSLDGASNIQYF. The full variable domain, in which reference TRBV7-3 and TRBJ2-4 provide the parts outside the CDR3, is GAGVSQTPSNKVTEKGKYVELRCDPISGHTALYWYRQSLGQGPEFLIYFQGTGAADDSGLPNDRFFAVRPEGSVSTLKIQRTERGDSAVYLCASSLDGASNIQYFGAGTRLSVL.